This T cell receptor (beta chain) was identified in a study of shared clonotypes between healthy human individuals. Trimming left V 5 bases short and J 8 bases short, with 19 bases between. The CDR3 contains 14 residues. From germline, CDR1 is MNHEY and CDR2 SMNVEV (reference sequence). Measured with immunoSEQ multiplex PCR; TCRdb has only the in-frame clones, and not every one. Among about half a million clones, 77% were seen once, and the ten largest hold approximately 12%. Source material: PBMCs. The chain uses TRBV27 and TRBJ2-7; D gene uncertain. The receptor comes from a woman in her thirties or forties in good health. Some clones in this sample may be carry-over from other donors' samples. The CDR3 is CASSPTADIPQQYF. DNA for the CDR3: TGTGCCAGCAGTCCCACCGCCGACATCCCCCAGCAGTACTTC.